The 31 T cell receptor beta chains below all came from one sample that was sequenced in a study of blood T cell repertoires in COVID-19. Here immunoSEQ multiplex PCR was the method, and the copy in TCRdb shows in-frame clones only, minus some. The sample carries about 170,000 clones, 84% recorded once. The sequencing input was peripheral blood. These receptors came from a man younger than 35 with active or convalescent COVID-19.

The V and J genes are TRBV4-1 and TRBJ1-5; possible D gene TRBD1, 5 bases. The V end was cut by 0 bases, the J end by 4 bases, with 13 bases between. Per germline, CDR1 MGHRA and CDR2 YSYEKL. This CDR3 comprises 16 residues. Written as DNA, the CDR3 is TGCGCCAGCAGCCAAGAGTCCAGGGCCCGTAATCAGCCCCAGCATTTT. Translated: CASSQESRARNQPQHF.

The chain combines TRBV2 with TRBJ1-3; D remains unclear. The V end was cut by 5 bases, the J end by 0 bases, with 11 bases between. Germline CDR1 is SNHLY and CDR2 is FYNNEI. The CDR3 length is 15 residues. The CDR3: CASSSDGSSGNTIYF. The CDR3 nucleotides are TGTGCCAGCAGTTCCGACGGGAGCTCTGGAAACACCATATATTTT.

The chain couples TRBV7-2 to TRBJ2-1; 8 bases are shared with TRBD2. Per the germline V gene, CDR1 is SGHTA and CDR2 is FQGNSA. The CDR3 has 14 amino acids. Trimming took 5 bases from V and 4 from J; bases not matched to a gene: 4. In DNA form, the CDR3 reads TGTGCCAGCAGCAGAACTAGCGGATACAATGAGCAGTTCTTC. This translates into CASSRTSGYNEQFF. The whole variable domain, remainder taken from reference TRBV7-2 and TRBJ2-1, is GAGVSQSPSNKVTEKGKDVELRCDPISGHTALYWYRQSLGQGLEFLIYFQGNSAPDKSGLPSDRFSAERTGGSVSTLTIQRTQQEDSAVYLCASSRTSGYNEQFFGPGTRLTVL.

In this sample, this clone turned up a few times. The rearrangement links TRBV11-2 to TRBJ2-5, with 8 bases lining up with TRBD2. This CDR3 comprises 15 residues. Germline CDR1 is SGHAT and CDR2 is FQNNGV. V shed 5 bases, J shed 5 bases, and the junction held 10 bases outside the gene matches. The CDR3 DNA reads as TGTGCCAGCAGCGTTAGCGGGACCACCTGGGAGACCCAGTACTTC. The encoded protein is CASSVSGTTWETQYF.

The chain is built from TRBV27 and TRBJ2-7, with TRBD2 matching over 11 bases. The CDR3 has 15 residues. In germline, CDR1 is MNHEY, CDR2 SMNVEV (reference sequence). The V and J ends lost 2 bases and 7 bases, in that order; junction bases with no gene match: 7. Written as DNA, the CDR3 is TGTGCCAGCAGTTTAAGGCTAGCGGGGGGTAGGGAGCAGTACTTC. Its translation is CASSLRLAGGREQYF.

This clone has a single count. The V gene is TRBV28, the J gene TRBJ1-5, with 7 nucleotides matching TRBD1. Trimming removed 5 bases from V and 4 bases from J; junction bases left unmatched: 5. CDR3 size: 14 residues. Germline CDR1 reads MDHEN; CDR2 reads SYDVKM. The CDR3 coding sequence is TGTGCCAGCAGTCCAGGGACAGCGAATCAGCCCCAGCATTTT. Translated, it gives CASSPGTANQPQHF. The whole variable domain, filled in from reference TRBV28 and TRBJ1-5, reads DVKVTQSSRYLVKRTGEKVFLECVQDMDHENMFWYRQDPGLGLRLIYFSYDVKMKEKGDIPEGYSVSREKKERFSLILESASTNQTSMYLCASSPGTANQPQHFGDGTRLSIL.

The chain joins TRBV23-1 to TRBJ2-5; possible D gene TRBD1, 5 bases. TRBV23-1 is identified as an open reading frame with a role that is uncertain. V was cut by 0 bases and J by 5 bases, with 13 bases left in between. CDR3 size: 15 residues. For the CDR3, the DNA is TGCGCCAGCAGTCAATCGTATCAGGGAAAGGAGACCCAGTACTTC. Its protein is CASSQSYQGKETQYF.

The CDR3 nucleotides are TGCGCCAGCAGGTGGGACAGGGACACTGAAGCTTTCTTT. Amino acids: CASRWDRDTEAFF. The rearrangement links TRBV10-2 to TRBJ1-1; 9 bases are a match to TRBD1. With 6 bases clipped from V and 3 bases from J, the junction kept 2 bases outside the gene matches. Germline CDR1 WSHSY, CDR2 SAAADI. The CDR3 sequence is 13 residues long.

The genes are TRBV7-2 and TRBJ2-3, with TRBD2 matching 9 bases. Trimming at V came to 3 bases and at J to 5 bases, leaving 6 bases not matched to a gene. CDR1 SGHTA and CDR2 FQGNSA come from the germline V gene. There are 15 residues in the CDR3. CDR3 nucleotides: TGTGCCAGCAGCTTTGTAGCGGGAGCTGTAGATACGCAGTATTTT. As protein: CASSFVAGAVDTQYF.

V and J are TRBV6-2 or TRBV6-3 and TRBJ1-3; D is uncertain. V was clipped by 5 bases and J by 4 bases, with 6 bases between them. Per the germline V gene, CDR1 is MNHEY and CDR2 is SVGEGT. The length of the CDR3 is 12 residues. This chain's CDR3 is CASSRQGNTIYF. DNA for the CDR3: TGTGCCAGCAGTCGTCAGGGAAACACCATATATTTT.

The genes are TRBV3-1 (or the pseudogene TRBV3-2) and TRBJ2-7; 9 bases agree with TRBD1. CDR3 size: 14 residues. Germline CDR1 and CDR2: LGHDT and YNNKEL (reference sequence). The V and J ends lost 7 bases and 3 bases, in that order; junction bases with no gene match: 7. In DNA form, the CDR3 reads TGTGCCAGCACCAAAGGGACAGGGTTCTACGAGCAGTACTTC. Protein: CASTKGTGFYEQYF.

The rearrangement links TRBV7-8 to TRBJ2-7; TRBD2 aligns across 9 bases. CDR1 SGHVS and CDR2 FQNEAQ come from the germline V gene. The CDR3 is 16 amino acids. The V segment lost 5 bases and the J segment 6 bases; nucleotides outside the gene matches: 14. The CDR3: CASSPHGGGRVFEQYF. The CDR3 bases are TGTGCCAGCAGCCCCCATGGGGGCGGGAGGGTTTTCGAGCAGTACTTC.

The J gene is TRBJ1-3, the V gene TRBV5-6; TRBD1 matches 8 bases. Germline assignment: CDR1 SGHDT and CDR2 YYEEEE. The CDR3 contains 14 residues. Trimming at V came to 4 bases and at J to 4 bases, leaving 4 bases not matched to a gene. The CDR3 protein is CASSLTGDGNTIYF. DNA for the CDR3: TGTGCCAGCAGCCTGACAGGGGACGGAAACACCATATATTTT.

The CDR3 DNA reads TGTGCCAGCAGTGAAGTATCGAACACCGGGGAGCTGTTTTTT. Amino acids: CASSEVSNTGELFF. This chain links TRBV2 with TRBJ2-2; no clear D gene. Germline CDR1 and CDR2: SNHLY and FYNNEI. This CDR3 is built from 14 residues. The ends were cut back, 1 base at V and 0 bases at J, with 3 bases in the middle.

This clone was recorded only once. The rearrangement links TRBV20-1 to TRBJ2-1, with D possibly TRBD1 on 5 matching bases. V was trimmed by 8 bases and J by 16 bases, leaving 21 bases between them. The CDR3 totals 11 residues. CDR1 is DFQATT and CDR2 is SNEGSKA in the germline V gene (reference sequence). The CDR3 spells CSLHRTGREFF. The DNA for the CDR3 is TGCAGTCTTCACCGTACAGGTAGAGAATTCTTC.

As to this clone: An end of the junction differs from the germline gene, which may be a read error. J is TRBJ2-5 and V is TRBV6-1, with D maybe TRBD1 (6 bases). Germline V gives CDR1 MNHNS, CDR2 SASEGT. The CDR3 is 16 residues long. For the CDR3, the DNA is TGTGCCAGCAGTGATGCAACCGGGACGGGACAAGAGACCCAATACTTC. As protein: CASSDATGTGQETQYF.

The rearrangement uses TRBV6-8 and TRBJ2-5, with no clear D. V lost 6 bases, J lost 5 bases, and 10 bases lay in between. This CDR3 has 12 amino acids. Germline V gene lookup returns CDR1 MNHGY and CDR2 SAAAGT. CDR3 bases: TGTGCCAGCAGAGTTGCCCGGGAGACCCAGTACTTC. Translated, it gives CASRVARETQYF.

This chain uses TRBV6-6 with TRBJ1-3; 7 positions match TRBD1. The CDR3 runs 16 residues. The V gene end was trimmed by 2 bases and the J gene end by 3 bases; junction bases not matched to a gene: 7. CDR1 and CDR2 from the germline V gene are MNHNY and SVGAGI (reference sequence). The CDR3 sequence is CASSYKRGQLGNTIYF. As DNA, the CDR3 is TGTGCCAGCAGTTACAAAAGGGGGCAACTTGGAAACACCATATATTTT.

This chain connects TRBV27 to TRBJ1-5; D not certain. Germline CDR1 is MNHEY and CDR2 is SMNVEV (reference sequence). The CDR3 sequence is 13 residues long. V lost 4 bases, J lost 2 bases, and 6 bases lay in between. The CDR3 loop reads CASSYGGNQPQHF. The CDR3 region has the DNA TGTGCCAGCAGTTACGGGGGCAATCAGCCCCAGCATTTT.

The CDR3 DNA follows: TGTGCCAGCAGCCCAGGGGTGCAAAAACTGTTTTTT. It is translated as CASSPGVQKLFF. The chain joins TRBV7-2 to TRBJ1-4; possible D gene TRBD1, 6 bases. The CDR3 has 12 residues. Trimming left V 5 bases short and J 9 bases short, with 10 bases between. Per the germline V gene, CDR1 is SGHTA and CDR2 is FQGNSA.

This clone was observed a handful of times. The V and J genes are TRBV11-2 and TRBJ2-1; TRBD1 agrees at 7 bases. The CDR3 has 14 amino acids. Germline lookup yields CDR1 SGHAT and CDR2 FQNNGV. Trimming removed 5 bases from V and 8 bases from J; junction bases left unmatched: 9. In DNA, the CDR3 is TGTGCCAGCAGCCTAGGACAGGTGGGAGATGAGCAGTTCTTC. As protein: CASSLGQVGDEQFF.

The V and J genes are TRBV7-2 and TRBJ2-1, with unresolved D. Trimming took off 0 bases at V and 3 bases at J, with 9 bases between the two ends. In germline, CDR1 is SGHTA, CDR2 FQGNSA. CDR3 length: 15 residues. CDR3 in DNA: TGTGCCAGCAGCTTAGCCCTTGGCGGCTACAATGAGCAGTTCTTC. Amino acid sequence: CASSLALGGYNEQFF. The full variable domain, in which reference TRBV7-2 and TRBJ2-1 provide the parts outside the CDR3, is GAGVSQSPSNKVTEKGKDVELRCDPISGHTALYWYRQSLGQGLEFLIYFQGNSAPDKSGLPSDRFSAERTGGSVSTLTIQRTQQEDSAVYLCASSLALGGYNEQFFGPGTRLTVL.

This clone was recorded many times. The V gene is TRBV7-8, the J gene TRBJ2-7; 9 bases fit TRBD1. The CDR3 runs to 15 residues. CDR1 and CDR2 (germline): SGHVS, FQNEAQ. V dropped 5 bases and J dropped 3; count of bases not matched to a gene: 8. The CDR3 loop reads CASSAGGDRDYEQYF. The CDR3 DNA is TGTGCCAGCAGCGCCGGAGGGGACAGGGACTACGAGCAGTACTTC. Together with reference TRBV7-8 and TRBJ2-7, the CDR3 gives the full variable domain: GAGVSQSPRYKVAKRGQDVALRCDPISGHVSLFWYQQALGQGPEFLTYFQNEAQLDKSGLPSDRFFAERPEGSVSTLKIQRTQQEDSAVYLCASSAGGDRDYEQYFGPGTRLTVT.

The chain uses TRBV7-9 and TRBJ1-1; no firm D call. Germline CDR1 and CDR2: SEHNR and FQNEAQ (reference sequence). Between the trimmed V and J ends, which lost 4 bases and 1 base, there was a span of 16 bases. The CDR3 is 16 residues long. The DNA for the CDR3 is TGTGCCAGCAGCTCGGGTCCTCGGCATGCGAACACTGAAGCTTTCTTT. This translates into CASSSGPRHANTEAFF.

The gene calls are TRBV19 and TRBJ1-1, with D perhaps TRBD1 (5 bases). The germline V and J ends were trimmed by 4 bases and 6 bases, with 15 bases remaining between them. The CDR3 contains 14 residues. The V gene's germline CDR1 is LNHDA and CDR2 SQIVND (reference sequence). The CDR3 reads CASSTDGGTPEAFF. CDR3 coding DNA: TGTGCCAGTAGTACGGACGGGGGGACTCCTGAAGCTTTCTTT.

J is TRBJ2-3 and V is TRBV4-3; D is unclear. The germline gives CDR1 LGHNA, CDR2 YSLEER. The CDR3 is 16 amino acids. Trimming took off 0 bases at V and 2 bases at J, with 12 bases between the two ends. This CDR3 is CASSQDAAHYTDTQYF. CDR3 DNA: TGCGCCAGCAGCCAAGATGCGGCCCACTACACAGATACGCAGTATTTT.

CDR3 protein: CASSHQQGGGNTEAFF. CDR3 in DNA: TGTGCCAGTAGCCACCAACAGGGGGGGGGAAACACTGAAGCTTTCTTT. V is TRBV19 and J is TRBJ1-1, with TRBD1 matching 8 bases. Trimming took 6 bases from V and 2 from J; bases not matched to a gene: 11. This CDR3 region has 16 residues. Per germline, CDR1 LNHDA and CDR2 SQIVND (reference sequence). Full variable domain (rest looked up from reference TRBV19 and TRBJ1-1): DGGITQSPKYLFRKEGQNVTLSCEQNLNHDAMYWYRQDPGQGLRLIYYSQIVNDFQKGDIAEGYSVSREKKESFPLTVTSAQKNPTAFYLCASSHQQGGGNTEAFFGQGTRLTVV.

The CDR3 spells CASSITRAGNEQFF. CDR3 bases: TGTGCCAGCAGCATAACTAGAGCGGGGAATGAGCAGTTCTTC. The V call is TRBV9, the J call TRBJ2-1; 7 bases map to TRBD2. From germline, CDR1 is SGDLS and CDR2 YYNGEE. The CDR3 has 14 amino acids. V lost 4 bases to trimming and J lost 7 bases; unmatched junction nucleotides: 8.

The chain employs TRBV4-3 and TRBJ2-6, with D tentatively TRBD1 (6 bases). With 2 bases removed from V and 0 bases from J, the gap between germline ends came to 8 bases. The CDR3 contains 16 residues. CDR1 and CDR2 from the germline V gene are LGHNA and YSLEER. CDR3 nucleotide sequence: TGCGCCAGCAGCCAAAAGACAGGCTCTGGGGCCAACGTCCTGACTTTC. This encodes CASSQKTGSGANVLTF.

The V and J genes are TRBV2 and TRBJ1-4; D is possibly TRBD1 (5 bases). The CDR3 spans 17 residues. Germline V gene lookup returns CDR1 SNHLY and CDR2 FYNNEI. V shed 3 bases and J shed 0 bases, with 14 bases lying between them. The CDR3 nucleotides are TGTGCCAGCAGTGATCAGACAGTTATTCCAACTAATGAAAAACTGTTTTTT. Residues: CASSDQTVIPTNEKLFF. Combining the CDR3 with reference TRBV2 and TRBJ1-4 gives the whole variable domain EPEVTQTPSHQVTQMGQEVILRCVPISNHLYFYWYRQILGQKVEFLVSFYNNEISEKSEIFDDQFSVERPDGSNFTLKIRSTKLEDSAMYFCASSDQTVIPTNEKLFFGSGTQLSVL.

This chain uses TRBV3-1 (or the pseudogene TRBV3-2) with TRBJ2-6, with D maybe TRBD2 (6 bases). Trimming removed 5 bases at V and 0 bases at J, with 11 bases between. This CDR3 is 16 amino acids long. The V gene's germline CDR1 is LGHDT and CDR2 YNNKEL (reference sequence). CDR3 DNA sequence: TGTGCCAGCAGCGGGACTGTGAGCTCTGGGGCCAACGTCCTGACTTTC. Its protein is CASSGTVSSGANVLTF.